The next 30 T cell receptor beta chains were all read from a single sample in a study of cytomegalovirus exposure and HLA in healthy donors. The PCR contained 60 Vbeta and 13 Jbeta primers. The table came from immunoSEQ multiplex PCR; TCRdb's copy has only in-frame clones and leaves some out. Altogether roughly 200,000 clones are present, about 89% being singletons, with the ten largest covering roughly 1%. Sequenced sample: PBMCs. All receptors derive from a woman between 18 and 29 years old in good health and CMV-seronegative.

The V call is TRBV6-5, the J call TRBJ1-1; D is unresolved. Germline values: CDR1 MNHEY, CDR2 SVGAGI. The length of the CDR3 is 15 residues. Deletions cut 4 bases from V and 0 bases from J, with 12 bases between. In DNA form, the CDR3 reads TGTGCCAGCAGTTTGGCAGGAATTTTGAACACTGAAGCTTTCTTT. Translation gives CASSLAGILNTEAFF.

The chain uses TRBV5-1 and TRBJ2-7, with a possible D match to TRBD2 (5 bases). V was trimmed by 4 bases and J by 0 bases, leaving 14 bases between them. Germline V gives CDR1 SGHRS, CDR2 YFSETQ. The CDR3 loop spans 15 amino acids. CDR3 sequence reads: CASSQLPGISYEQYF. The CDR3 DNA reads TGCGCCAGCAGCCAACTTCCCGGGATCTCCTACGAGCAGTACTTC.

This chain joins TRBV2 and TRBJ2-5, with 7 bases aligning to TRBD2. V dropped 5 bases and J dropped 5; count of bases not matched to a gene: 11. The CDR3 is made up of 15 amino acids. Germline V gene data show CDR1 as SNHLY and CDR2 as FYNNEI. The CDR3 coding sequence is TGTGCCAGCAGTAGGGAAGCGGGATCTCGGGAGACCCAGTACTTC. Protein sequence: CASSREAGSRETQYF.

The chain employs TRBV7-8 and TRBJ1-5; the match to TRBD1 covers 7 bases. The CDR3 extends over 15 amino acids. The V gene end was trimmed by 6 bases and the J gene end by 3 bases; junction bases not matched to a gene: 8. Germline loops: CDR1 SGHVS, CDR2 FQNEAQ. The CDR3 DNA sequence: TGTGCCAGCAGACCGACAGGGAGTCCCAATCAGCCCCAGCATTTT. Translated, it gives CASRPTGSPNQPQHF.

The chain has TRBV7-8 and TRBJ1-1, with D perhaps TRBD1 (6 bases). CDR1 and CDR2 (germline): SGHVS, FQNEAQ. The CDR3 length is 13 residues. V was shortened by 1 base and J by 8 bases, with 11 bases between the two germline ends. The CDR3 loop is CASSLGLDREAFF. DNA of the CDR3: TGTGCCAGCAGCTTAGGCCTAGACAGGGAAGCTTTCTTT. Looking up the rest from reference TRBV7-8 and TRBJ1-1 gives the full variable domain: GAGVSQSPRYKVAKRGQDVALRCDPISGHVSLFWYQQALGQGPEFLTYFQNEAQLDKSGLPSDRFFAERPEGSVSTLKIQRTQQEDSAVYLCASSLGLDREAFFGQGTRLTVV.

The chain recombines TRBV4-1 with TRBJ2-7; D is uncertain. Germline CDR1 MGHRA, CDR2 YSYEKL. The CDR3 has 13 amino acids. Between the trimmed V and J ends, which lost 1 base and 3 bases, there was a span of 7 bases. CDR3 coding DNA: TGCGCCAGCAGCCAAGGACTGGTCTACGAGCAGTACTTC. Its protein product is CASSQGLVYEQYF.

The rearrangement uses TRBV5-4 and TRBJ2-7; D not resolved. There are 13 residues in the CDR3. The V and J ends lost 0 bases and 2 bases respectively, with 6 bases between them. The germline gives CDR1 SGHNT, CDR2 YYREEE (reference sequence). The CDR3 sequence: CASSLVSTYEQYF. CDR3 DNA: TGTGCCAGCAGCTTGGTTAGCACCTACGAGCAGTACTTC.

CDR3 in amino acids: CASSFTAGVNTGELFF. The CDR3 DNA is TGCGCCAGCAGCTTCACAGCGGGGGTGAACACCGGGGAGCTGTTTTTT. The chain joins TRBV5-1 to TRBJ2-2; 8 bases fit TRBD2. The junction had 4 bases not matched to a gene; V was cut back by 2 bases and J by 1 base. CDR1 and CDR2 (germline): SGHRS, YFSETQ. This CDR3 region has 16 residues.

CDR3 protein: CASSEVAGSNSPLHF. In nucleotides, the CDR3 is TGTGCCAGCAGTGAAGTGGCAGGTTCGAATTCACCCCTCCACTTT. The rearrangement joins TRBV2 to TRBJ1-6; D is unresolved. The CDR3 is made up of 15 amino acids. CDR1 is SNHLY, CDR2 FYNNEI, per germline. V lost 1 base and J 7 bases, leaving 11 bases between the germline ends.

CDR3 bases: TGCGCCAGCAGCCAAGCTAATTTGTTGGGGGGAGGAAATCAGCCCCAGCATTTT. This translates into CASSQANLLGGGNQPQHF. V usage is TRBV4-1 and J usage is TRBJ1-5; maybe TRBD1 (5 bases). Germline V gene sequence: CDR1 MGHRA, CDR2 YSYEKL. Trimming shortened V by 1 base and J by 4 bases, and 20 bases separated the two germline ends. There are 18 residues in the CDR3.

This chain links TRBV5-1 with TRBJ2-2; 7 bases align to TRBD1. V lost 0 bases, J lost 6 bases, and 5 bases stayed unmatched. CDR1 and CDR2 from the germline V gene are SGHRS and YFSETQ. The CDR3 spans 15 residues. The CDR3 spells CASSLDRGGPGELFF. The CDR3 nucleotides read TGCGCCAGCAGCTTGGATAGAGGGGGCCCCGGGGAGCTGTTTTTT. The full variable domain, in which reference TRBV5-1 and TRBJ2-2 provide the parts outside the CDR3, is KAGVTQTPRYLIKTRGQQVTLSCSPISGHRSVSWYQQTPGQGLQFLFEYFSETQRNKGNFPGRFSGRQFSNSRSEMNVSTLELGDSALYLCASSLDRGGPGELFFGEGSRLTVL.

Turning to this clone: At the DNA level, this CDR3 is encoded by other sequences in the same sample as well. The chain has TRBV19 and TRBJ2-7; D is possibly TRBD1 (7 bases). The V end lost 3 bases, the J end lost 2 bases, and 11 bases lay between the germline ends. The V gene's germline CDR1 is LNHDA and CDR2 SQIVND (reference sequence). The CDR3 sequence is 14 residues long. CDR3 in DNA: TGTGCCAGTAGTATTGCAGGGGGGCCCTACGAGCAGTACTTC. Amino acids: CASSIAGGPYEQYF.

The chain links TRBV18 to TRBJ1-2, with D perhaps matching TRBD1 (5 bases). The CDR3 has 13 amino acids. The V end lost 2 bases, the J end lost 8 bases, and 12 bases lay between the germline ends. The V gene's germline CDR1 is KGHSH and CDR2 LQKENI. The CDR3 loop is CASSPYTGEGYTF. Here the CDR3 DNA reads TGTGCCAGCTCACCATATACAGGCGAGGGCTACACCTTC. Variable domain in full (rest from reference TRBV18 and TRBJ1-2): NAGVMQNPRHLVRRRGQEARLRCSPMKGHSHVYWYRQLPEEGLKFMVYLQKENIIDESGMPKERFSAEFPKEGPSILRIQQVVRGDSAAYFCASSPYTGEGYTFGSGTRLTVV.

This chain joins TRBV25-1 and TRBJ1-4, with a tentative D call TRBD1 (6 bases). V gave up 6 bases and J gave up 7 bases, with 15 bases separating them. The CDR3 totals 14 residues. Germline-derived CDR1 and CDR2 are MGHDK and SYGVNS. The CDR3 reads CASSRTGPGEKLFF. DNA for the CDR3: TGTGCCAGCAGCCGCACAGGGCCGGGTGAAAAACTGTTTTTT.

The rearrangement links TRBV6-6 to TRBJ1-1; 8 bases are shared with TRBD1. The germline CDR1 and CDR2 sequences are MNHNY and SVGAGI (reference sequence). CDR3 size: 16 residues. Germline trimming cut 2 bases from V and 1 base from J; bases unmatched to any gene: 6. The CDR3 sequence: CASSYAPGTGNTEAFF. The CDR3, as DNA: TGTGCCAGCAGTTACGCCCCTGGGACAGGGAACACTGAAGCTTTCTTT.

Worth noting for this clone: This CDR3 is also generated by other DNA sequences in the sample. The rearrangement joins TRBV6-6 to TRBJ1-1; D remains unclear. Trimming removed 0 bases from V and 8 bases from J, with 7 bases in between. Germline V gene lookup returns CDR1 MNHNY and CDR2 SVGAGI (reference sequence). This CDR3 has 12 amino acids. The DNA for the CDR3 is TGTGCCAGCAGTTACTCGGGAGGGGAAGCTTTCTTT. It yields the protein CASSYSGGEAFF.

The CDR3 spells CASSQVLRGGNFF. The CDR3 DNA sequence: TGCGCCAGCAGCCAAGTTCTACGGGGGGGAAATTTCTTC. The chain links TRBV4-1 to TRBJ2-1; TRBD2 matches 8 bases. V lost 1 base, J lost 16 bases, and 9 bases stayed unmatched. CDR1 is MGHRA, CDR2 YSYEKL, per germline. The length of the CDR3 is 13 residues.

This chain connects TRBV30 to TRBJ2-1, with TRBD2 identical over 12 bases. V shed 0 bases and J 4 bases; nucleotides not matched to a gene: 10. CDR1 is GTSNPN, CDR2 SVGIG, per germline (reference sequence). This CDR3 is 18 amino acids long. The CDR3: CAWSVLLTSGRPYNEQFF. For the CDR3, the DNA is TGTGCCTGGAGTGTACTTTTGACTAGCGGGAGACCTTACAATGAGCAGTTCTTC. Variable domain in full (rest from reference TRBV30 and TRBJ2-1): SQTIHQWPATLVQPVGSPLSLECTVEGTSNPNLYWYRQAAGRGLQLLFYSVGIGQISSEVPQNLSASRPQDRQFILSSKKLLLSDSGFYLCAWSVLLTSGRPYNEQFFGPGTRLTVL.

V usage is TRBV6-5 and J usage is TRBJ2-3, with 9 bases fitting TRBD2. Germline V gives CDR1 MNHEY, CDR2 SVGAGI. The junction had 7 bases not matched to a gene; V was cut back by 5 bases and J by 4 bases. This CDR3 contains 15 residues. This CDR3 reads CASSGGGAGPDTQYF. CDR3 bases: TGTGCCAGCAGTGGCGGGGGGGCCGGCCCAGATACGCAGTATTTT.

For this clone: The junction does not match germline at one end; this may be a read error. The V gene is TRBV13, the J gene TRBJ2-3, with 8 bases fitting TRBD1. The CDR3 spans 15 residues. The V gene's germline CDR1 is PRHDT and CDR2 FYEKMQ (reference sequence). The CDR3 DNA reads TGTGTCAGCAGCTTAGTCGGGACAGGCGCAGATACGCAGTATTTT. This sequence encodes CVSSLVGTGADTQYF.

The chain combines TRBV19 with TRBJ2-7, with D unclear. With 10 bases removed from V and 2 bases from J, the gap between germline ends came to 15 bases. Looked up from germline, CDR1 is LNHDA and CDR2 is SQIVND (reference sequence). The CDR3 is made up of 13 amino acids. The CDR3 protein is CAKDPRQAYEQYF. In nucleotides, the CDR3 is TGTGCCAAAGATCCCCGGCAGGCCTACGAGCAGTACTTC.

This clone has only a few counts. The chain joins TRBV5-6 to TRBJ2-7; 9 nucleotides align to TRBD2. This CDR3 is 17 amino acids long. The V and J ends lost 4 bases and 2 bases, in that order; junction bases with no gene match: 13. Germline CDR1 SGHDT, CDR2 YYEEEE. CDR3 region: CASSGRGGAEGTYEQYF. CDR3 sequence (DNA): TGTGCCAGCAGCGGGCGGGGGGGAGCGGAGGGGACCTACGAGCAGTACTTC.

This chain uses TRBV20-1 with TRBJ2-7; TRBD2 matches at 7 bases. This CDR3 is built from 11 residues. The ends lost 3 bases at V and 4 bases at J; junction bases unmatched: 0. CDR1 and CDR2 from the germline V gene are DFQATT and SNEGSKA (reference sequence). The CDR3 bases are TGCAGTGCTAGGCGGGAGTACGAGCAGTACTTC. Translating gives CSARREYEQYF.

This rearrangement joins TRBV9 to TRBJ2-2, with 7 bases identical to TRBD2. The V gene end was trimmed by 10 bases and the J gene end by 4 bases; junction bases not matched to a gene: 13. The CDR3 is 15 amino acids. Germline CDR1 reads SGDLS; CDR2 reads YYNGEE. CDR3 protein: CASTPAGVGTGELFF. The DNA for the CDR3 is TGTGCCTCCACACCCGCGGGAGTGGGCACCGGGGAGCTGTTTTTT.

V and J are TRBV6-5 and TRBJ2-1; tentatively, D is TRBD2 (6 bases). Trimming cost V 8 bases and J 6 bases, with 8 bases left between them. The length of the CDR3 is 11 residues. The germline CDR1 and CDR2 sequences are MNHEY and SVGAGI. The CDR3 DNA reads as TGTGCCAGCGGAGGGCCCAATGAGCAGTTCTTC. Its translation is CASGGPNEQFF.

The chain combines TRBV9 with TRBJ2-4, with D unresolved. V dropped 0 bases and J dropped 8 bases, with 15 bases sitting between them. There are 15 residues in the CDR3. Per germline, CDR1 SGDLS and CDR2 YYNGEE. The CDR3 DNA reads TGTGCCAGCAGCGTAGGGAGTACATCTTTGGACATTCAGTACTTC. Its protein product is CASSVGSTSLDIQYF.

The chain employs TRBV2 and TRBJ2-3, with D possibly being TRBD1 (6 bases). The CDR3 is made up of 16 amino acids. The V gene's germline CDR1 is SNHLY and CDR2 FYNNEI. Trimming removed 6 bases from V and 3 bases from J, with 19 bases in between. The CDR3 region is CASRPKDSVTTDTQYF. The CDR3 DNA is TGTGCCAGCAGACCCAAGGACAGCGTTACAACAGATACGCAGTATTTT.

This clone was picked up one time. The genes are TRBV5-6 and TRBJ2-5, with 7 bases aligning to TRBD2. Near its end, the DNA agrees better with TRBJ2-7, so the J call may be wrong. Germline CDR1 is SGHDT and CDR2 is YYEEEE. This CDR3 spans 17 amino acids. CDR3 DNA: TGTGCCAGCAGCTTGGCTATCATTGGGGGGGGGATCTACGAGCAGTACTTC. It specifies CASSLAIIGGGIYEQYF.

The gene calls are TRBV4-3 and TRBJ1-4; 7 positions match TRBD1. Per the germline V gene, CDR1 is LGHNA and CDR2 is YSLEER. CDR3 length: 15 amino acids. The ends lost 3 bases at V and 12 bases at J; junction bases unmatched: 13. The CDR3 is CASSQRDTGVMELFF. The CDR3 region has the DNA TGCGCCAGCAGCCAGAGGGACACAGGGGTGATGGAACTGTTTTTT.

The chain couples TRBV5-1 to TRBJ2-1, with TRBD2 as a possible D gene (5 bases). Between the trimmed V and J ends, which lost 3 bases and 3 bases, there was a span of 7 bases. The CDR3 extends over 13 amino acids. Germline V gene lookup returns CDR1 SGHRS and CDR2 YFSETQ. This CDR3 reads CASSSRGYNEQFF. CDR3 in DNA: TGCGCCAGCAGCTCTCGGGGCTACAATGAGCAGTTCTTC.